Included here is one TCR beta chain sequence, with context. It has no known antigen specificity. Base qualities were left out, and no much larger clone turns up one base away. Every donor in the study was a healthy Caucasian. Three pairs of female monozygotic twins, all aged about 18 to 30 years, were included in the twin cohort. The RNA used for TCR libraries was isolated from peripheral blood mononuclear cells. The data are from a study of identical twins (TCRdb year 2016). About the investigation overall: TCR alpha and beta repertoires from monozygotic twins, unrelated adults of various ages and cord blood were deep-sequenced to test whether fetal clonotypes persist. To rule out contamination, the twin experiments were replicated at different times with different library preparation protocols. What the work shows at the level of the full study, not this receptor alone: Because the same donors could not be followed over many years, conclusions were based on cross-sectional statistical analysis. A weaker excess of twin sharing was found in beta out-of-frame sequences because the signal-to-noise ratio was lowered by fewer shared sequences. Invariant T cells such as MAIT and iNKT could partly confound zero-insertion analyses, although diverse VJ usage argued against such confounding for most clonotypes. Out-of-frame TCR alpha sequences shared between twins showed an excess of low generation-probability sequences compared with coincidental sharing between unrelated individuals. Recombination models systematically underestimated out-of-frame TCR alpha sharing in monozygotic twins but agreed with sharing between unrelated individuals. Abundant cord blood beta clonotypes carried fewer insertions; young adult naive repertoires showed a weaker similar trend, while memory repertoires showed none.

The V end loses 2 bases and the J end loses 2 bases, and a stretch of 10 bases separates them. The CDR3 covers 15 residues, taking in both the cysteine and the phenylalanine. Only the CDR3 part of the read is kept: 45 bases, read in frame from the first base. Taken from the germline V gene, the CDR1 and CDR2 loops are SGHDN and FVKESK. Library generation was performed with 5' RACE. Instrument used: Illumina HiSeq 2000. Template switching added a universal primer binding site, and the final cDNA carried a unique molecular identifier that allowed TCR cDNA molecules to be counted accurately. First-strand cDNA for TCR alpha and beta chains was synthesized from specific primers in the conserved constant-segment region. Each cDNA library was double barcoded, with a SMART-Mk sample barcode plus Illumina barcodes, to control for contamination. Two successive PCR steps introduced TruSeq adapter sequences along with Illumina sample barcodes. The Illumina HiSeq platform was used with custom primers to sequence TCR alpha and beta cDNA libraries. The study's own analysis went as follows. Unique molecular identifiers were extracted from raw reads with MiGEC, and CDR3 positions were determined with MiXCR. Recombination models were inferred per individual with the repgenHMM and IGoR tools using an EM algorithm. Shared clonotype analysis was performed with the tcR package in R, normalizing sharing by the product of cloneset sizes. To study raw recombination without the effects of thymic and clonal selection, out-of-frame nonproductive sequences were analyzed. The public reads were quality trimmed at Q25 with fastp and then assembled into clones with MiXCR by TCRdb, keeping productive beta chains. Rows are combined by CDR3 protein, so each entry shows the most common genes and DNA. TCRdb's processing, not the study's, gives the V and J calls here. Counted in this sample were some 690,000 distinct CDR3 sequences; about 20% of them appeared once. The ten largest clones represent 4% to 5.5% of the sample.

The data were also submitted as part of a second study, on T cells expressing NK-cell markers. As that second paper reports: TCR beta-chain repertoires were profiled in sorted CD3+CD56+NKG2C+, CD3+CD56+NKG2C- and CD3+CD56-NKG2C+ T-cell subsets from several donors. Of the eight sequenced donors, seven were found to be HCMV-seropositive and one was found to be HCMV-seronegative. To restrict sorting to alphabetaTCR-expressing T cells, an anti-gammadeltaTCR antibody was added in several experiments. For five or six donors, the dominant CD3+CD56+NKG2C+ clonotypes were among the top 10 CD8+ clonotypes and accounted for about 1.0-7.0% of CD8+ T cells. Those dominant clonotypes were again the most abundant among CD3+CD56-NKG2C+ cells in a handful of donors, at about 28.3-65%. It remained unclear whether the expanded NKG2C-expressing T cell clones were specific for HCMV antigens. The eight sequenced donors were randomly selected healthy volunteers, three men and five women. HCMV serostatus was determined by detecting HCMV-specific IgG in serum with a commercial ELISA kit. Bulk peripheral blood T-cell repertoires were additionally sequenced from unsorted PBMC for six donors. Reads were demultiplexed and grouped by UMI with MIGEC, and clonotypes were assembled and quantified with MiTCR. To remove erroneous sequences, TCR cDNA sequences were retained only when supported by two or more reads. The tcR package was used for downstream repertoire analysis, and clonotypes were matched between fractions using CDR3 nucleotide sequence together with V segment. VDJmatch was used to annotate antigen specificity against VDJdb, with one amino acid substitution allowed in CDR3.

The clonotype was recovered from a woman aged 18 to 35 in good health. This sequence uses TRBV14 and TRBJ2-1; the D gene is possibly TRBD1, with 5 bases matching. The sample was PBMCs. For the CDR3, the sequence is CASSQTGLTYNEQFF. The bases are TGTGCCAGCAGCCAAACAGGTCTAACCTACAATGAGCAGTTCTTC.